This T cell receptor (beta chain) emerged from a study of identical twins. With regard to this clonotype: Its matching antigen is unknown.

Notes on the study in general: Cord blood beta clonotypes that were abundant carried fewer insertions, and memory repertoires showed no such trend.

CDR3 length: 15 residues. The germline V gene encodes CDR1 MDHEN and CDR2 SYDVKM. Between the trimmed V and J ends, which lost 4 bases and 1 base, there was a span of 12 bases. TCRdb ran MiXCR on the 5' RACE reads and lists one entry per CDR3 protein. This sample yields under 500,000 distinct CDR3 sequences, of which 13% to 15% are seen a single time; approximately 0.98% belongs to the top ten. A further study also used this sample, focusing on yellow fever vaccine responses in identical twins.

Sample: CD4+ T cells sorted from blood. This TCR was sampled from a woman in her late teens or twenties in good health. This sequence joins TRBV28 and TRBJ2-3; D gene uncertain. CDR3 DNA sequence: TGTGCCAGCAGTTCCCTAGGGATAGGCACAGATACGCAGTATTTT. It codes for CASSSLGIGTDTQYF. The full variable domain, completed using reference TRBV28 and TRBJ2-3, is DVKVTQSSRYLVKRTGEKVFLECVQDMDHENMFWYRQDPGLGLRLIYFSYDVKMKEKGDIPEGYSVSREKKERFSLILESASTNQTSMYLCASSSLGIGTDTQYFGPGTRLTVL.